Listed below are T cell receptor beta chains from one sample, sequenced in a study of T cells in localized non-small cell lung cancer. Clones were read by immunoSEQ multiplex PCR, and TCRdb kept only the in-frame ones, dropping some. The sample lists 50,000 to 70,000 clones, approximately 89% seen once, with about 20% in the top ten. The starting material was peripheral blood, obtained before any cancer treatment. The receptor set was obtained from a man aged 40-75 years with stage I lung adenocarcinoma. Each CDR3 is given with its conserved first and last residue.

V	length	J	CDR3
TRBV5-1	15	TRBJ2-1	CASSPPTVSYNEQFF
TRBV7-9	17	TRBJ2-2	CASSLALAGGPTGELFF
TRBV10-1	15	TRBJ2-5	CASRPFRGDQETQYF
TRBV15	14	TRBJ2-7	CATSRETRFDEQYF
TRBV6-1	14	TRBJ1-1	CASSVVKAYTEAFF
TRBV19	14	TRBJ2-7	CASSPRTGSYEQYF
TRBV25-1	14	.	CASGPSGSSYEQYF
TRBV6-4	16	TRBJ2-3	CASSDSGTSGPDTQYF
TRBV18	17	TRBJ2-1	CASSPPIGTGFYNEQFF
TRBV6-5	16	TRBJ2-1	CASSYQAGGGMNEQFF
TRBV14	16	TRBJ1-1	CASSQGYRGIRTEAFF
TRBV2	13	TRBJ2-5	CASSPRQGWEQYF
TRBV18	16	TRBJ2-3	CASSPRPSGNTDTQYF
TRBV5-1	16	TRBJ2-3	CASSFRAGSSTDTQYF
TRBV2	14	TRBJ2-7	CASRPGTGDREQYF
TRBV7-8	15	TRBJ2-7	CASSYPGTRLGEQYF
TRBV30	14	TRBJ2-7	CAWSAGTGKVEQYF
TRBV5-4	15	TRBJ2-5	CASSSGPGALETQYF
TRBV18	14	TRBJ2-7	CASSPPSRSYEQYF
TRBV18	15	TRBJ1-2	CASSPLEGQSYGYTF
TRBV6-1	13	TRBJ1-2	CASSADKVYGYTF
TRBV6-1	16	TRBJ2-3	CASSDSAPHYTDTQYF
TRBV6-5	15	TRBJ2-1	CASSPRGEGYNEQFF
TRBV7-8	16	TRBJ2-7	CASSLAGQGLPYEQYF
TRBV9	15	TRBJ2-1	CASSVGLAGYNEQFF
TRBV27	14	TRBJ2-1	CASSPFLDRGHEFF
TRBV18	16	TRBJ2-2	CASSLTGGPSTGELFF
TRBV28	16	TRBJ2-2	CASSLGGSGRSGELFF
TRBV6-1	15	TRBJ2-7	CASRLTGANTYEQYF
TRBV10-1	15	TRBJ2-1	CASSEAGGSHNEQFF
TRBV28	16	TRBJ2-7	CASNQKRSAAPYEQYF
TRBV27	14	TRBJ2-7	CASSLAGGGYEQYF
TRBV28	14	TRBJ1-2	CASSFTGDNYGYTF
TRBV6-5	13	TRBJ2-3	CASSYISADTQYF
TRBV30	12	TRBJ1-2	CAWSVGVYGYTF
TRBV5-1	16	TRBJ2-1	CASSLVSSAWVGEQFF
TRBV4-1	14	TRBJ1-2	CASSQVRRSYGYTF
TRBV6-1	13	TRBJ2-5	CASRPFWGETQYF
TRBV28	14	TRBJ1-2	CASSLGTSWGGYTF
TRBV6-5	13	TRBJ2-1	CASSPGNYNEQFF